Below are 30 T cell receptor beta chains sequenced from a single sample in a study of blood T cell repertoires in COVID-19. TCRdb's table, derived via immunoSEQ multiplex PCR, lists solely in-frame clones and lacks some. This table has about 190,000 clones, approximately 85% appearing once. The material sequenced was peripheral blood. These receptors were collected from a man aged 80 or over with COVID-19, enrolled during active disease.

The sample holds one count of this clone. The chain joins TRBV28 to TRBJ2-2; 10 bases agree with TRBD2. Germline values: CDR1 MDHEN, CDR2 SYDVKM. The V segment lost 4 bases and the J segment 7 bases; nucleotides outside the gene matches: 6. The CDR3 runs to 15 residues. The DNA of the CDR3 is TGTGCCAGCAGTTCAAGCGGGGGGGACGGCGGGGAGCTGTTTTTT. It specifies CASSSSGGDGGELFF.

The genes are TRBV5-4 and TRBJ2-4; 7 bases match TRBD1. The CDR3 sequence is 17 residues long. Germline V lookup: CDR1 SGHNT, CDR2 YYREEE (reference sequence). J was trimmed by 0 bases and V by 3 bases; bases with no gene match: 9. CDR3 sequence: CASSYKTGTLAKNIQYF. As DNA, the CDR3 is TGTGCCAGCAGCTATAAGACAGGGACACTAGCCAAAAACATTCAGTACTTC.

This clone was picked up one time. The CDR3 region is CAILQGDSEKLFF. In DNA form, the CDR3 reads TGTGCCATATTACAGGGGGATTCTGAAAAACTGTTTTTT. This rearrangement joins TRBV6-5 to TRBJ1-4, with 8 nucleotides matching TRBD1. Germline CDR1 MNHEY, CDR2 SVGAGI. The J segment lost 7 bases and the V segment lost 10 bases, leaving 8 bases of the junction unmatched. The CDR3 covers 13 residues.

There are a few counts of this clone. At one of its ends the junction is not consistent with the germline gene, which may arise from a read error. The rearrangement joins TRBV9 to TRBJ2-1; the match to TRBD2 covers 9 bases. CDR1 and CDR2 from the germline V gene are SGDLS and YYNGEE. The CDR3 loop spans 12 amino acids. CDR3 DNA sequence: TGTGCCAGCAGCACCCGCGGGGGGGAGCCGTTCTTC. Translated: CASSTRGGEPFF.

The chain combines TRBV7-2 with TRBJ2-7; perhaps TRBD2 as D (6 bases). Germline V CDR1 and CDR2: SGHTA, FQGNSA. The ends were cut back, 6 bases at V and 2 bases at J, with 8 bases in the middle. The CDR3 spans 12 residues. In DNA, the CDR3 is TGTGCCAGCAGGGGACTTACCTACGAGCAGTACTTC. It is translated as CASRGLTYEQYF.

This clone came up once. The CDR3 nucleotides read TGTGCCATCAGTGAGTCTTCCTGGGGGGATCAGCAGTACTTC. Translation: CAISESSWGDQQYF. This chain links TRBV10-3 with TRBJ2-7, with TRBD2 as a possible D gene (6 bases). V was cut by 0 bases and J by 8 bases, with 14 bases left in between. CDR3 size: 14 residues. Germline CDR1 reads ENHRY; CDR2 reads SYGVKD.

The genes are TRBV7-2 and TRBJ2-3; tentative D call: TRBD2 (7 bases). The CDR3 consists of 14 residues. Trimming stripped 7 bases from V and 4 bases from J, with 15 bases between. The germline V gene has CDR1 SGHTA and CDR2 FQGNSA. The DNA of the CDR3 is TGTGCCAGCAAGGGCGGGGGCTGGTCAGATACGCAGTATTTT. Translating it yields CASKGGGWSDTQYF. The full variable domain, completed using reference TRBV7-2 and TRBJ2-3, is GAGVSQSPSNKVTEKGKDVELRCDPISGHTALYWYRQSLGQGLEFLIYFQGNSAPDKSGLPSDRFSAERTGGSVSTLTIQRTQQEDSAVYLCASKGGGWSDTQYFGPGTRLTVL.

The chain uses TRBV18 and TRBJ1-3; D remains ambiguous. Germline V gives CDR1 KGHSH, CDR2 LQKENI. Trimming removed 1 base from V and 0 bases from J, with 16 bases in between. The CDR3 contains 18 residues. The CDR3 spells CASSPLADYSFSGNTIYF. CDR3 DNA sequence: TGTGCCAGCTCACCACTGGCTGATTACAGCTTCTCTGGAAACACCATATATTTT.

This rearrangement joins TRBV28 to TRBJ1-4; tentatively, D is TRBD1 (5 bases). Per the germline V gene, CDR1 is MDHEN and CDR2 is SYDVKM. The CDR3 length is 15 residues. Trimming pared 5 bases from V and 0 bases from J, leaving 10 bases between. CDR3 DNA: TGTGCCAGCAGTGGACGCAGGGCAACTAATGAAAAACTGTTTTTT. Residues: CASSGRRATNEKLFF.

The chain employs TRBV7-9 and TRBJ1-1; TRBD1 matches at 10 bases. This CDR3 has 17 residues. With V trimmed by 4 bases and J by 2 bases, 10 bases remained unmatched. CDR1 and CDR2 (germline): SEHNR, FQNEAQ (reference sequence). The CDR3 DNA reads TGTGCCAGCAGCTCCTTAGGGGGGACAGGGGAAAACACTGAAGCTTTCTTT. Encoded protein: CASSSLGGTGENTEAFF.

The chain employs TRBV6-2 or TRBV6-3 and TRBJ2-5, with 8 bases fitting TRBD2. Trimming removed 2 bases from V and 3 bases from J; junction bases left unmatched: 2. The CDR3 totals 14 residues. Germline CDR1 MNHEY, CDR2 SVGEGT. CDR3 in amino acids: CASSYLGREETQYF. CDR3 sequence (DNA): TGTGCCAGCAGTTACCTCGGGAGGGAAGAGACCCAGTACTTC.

This clone was counted once. Written as DNA, the CDR3 is TGTGCCAGCAGCTTCGACAGGGCTGGCAATCAGCCCCAGCATTTT. Its protein is CASSFDRAGNQPQHF. The rearrangement links TRBV7-2 to TRBJ1-5, with 7 positions matching TRBD1. From germline, CDR1 is SGHTA and CDR2 FQGNSA. V lost 3 bases, J lost 2 bases, and 4 bases stayed unmatched. The CDR3 loop spans 15 amino acids.

The rearrangement joins TRBV18 to TRBJ2-7, with D tentatively TRBD2 (6 bases). V shed 0 bases and J shed 5 bases, with 14 bases lying between them. CDR3 size: 15 residues. Germline CDR1 reads KGHSH; CDR2 reads LQKENI. The CDR3 DNA sequence: TGTGCCAGCTCACCACCTGCGGGGCTGGGCCACGAGCAGTACTTC. Its translation: CASSPPAGLGHEQYF.

This chain uses TRBV3-1 (or the pseudogene TRBV3-2) with TRBJ2-3; TRBD2 aligns across 10 bases. Germline CDR1 reads LGHDT; CDR2 reads YNNKEL (reference sequence). J gave up 4 bases and V 4 bases, and 8 bases lay outside the gene matches. The CDR3 runs 16 residues. The CDR3 DNA reads as TGTGCCAGCAGCCGCAGTGGAGCGGGGGGGCCAGATACGCAGTATTTT. Its protein product is CASSRSGAGGPDTQYF.

V and J are TRBV14 and TRBJ2-3, with 7 positions matching TRBD2. The J segment lost 6 bases and the V segment lost 4 bases, leaving 13 bases of the junction unmatched. CDR3 length: 16 residues. Per germline, CDR1 SGHDN and CDR2 FVKESK. CDR3 protein: CASSRGLAARGDTQYF. The CDR3, as DNA: TGTGCCAGCAGCCGGGGCCTAGCGGCCCGGGGGGATACGCAGTATTTT. Using reference TRBV14 and TRBJ2-3 for the parts outside the CDR3, the full variable domain is EAGVTQFPSHSVIEKGQTVTLRCDPISGHDNLYWYRRVMGKEIKFLLHFVKESKQDESGMPNNRFLAERTGGTYSTLKVQPAELEDSGVYFCASSRGLAARGDTQYFGPGTRLTVL.

The CDR3 bases are TGTGCCATCAGTGAGTCGGACAAATGGCAGACCGATTCGCCCCAGCATTTT. Protein sequence: CAISESDKWQTDSPQHF. The genes are TRBV10-3 and TRBJ1-5; TRBD1 might be the D (5 bases). The CDR3 loop spans 17 amino acids. Germline V gene lookup returns CDR1 ENHRY and CDR2 SYGVKD. With 0 bases removed from V and 9 bases from J, the gap between germline ends came to 21 bases.

The rearrangement links TRBV7-3 to TRBJ2-1; 7 bases are shared with TRBD1. Germline lookup yields CDR1 SGHTA and CDR2 FQGTGA. The V segment lost 5 bases and the J segment 6 bases; nucleotides outside the gene matches: 7. This CDR3 contains 14 residues. The CDR3 here is CASSPQGSPNEQFF. DNA for the CDR3: TGTGCCAGCAGCCCACAGGGGTCCCCCAATGAGCAGTTCTTC.

This clone was recorded only once. V gene TRBV7-7 combines with J gene TRBJ2-5; D is possibly TRBD1 (6 bases). V was trimmed by 5 bases and J by 1 base, leaving 11 bases between them. CDR3 length equals 14 residues. Germline V lookup: CDR1 SSHAT, CDR2 FNYEAQ (reference sequence). The CDR3: CASSVGTPQETQYF. The CDR3 region has the DNA TGTGCCAGCAGCGTCGGGACACCCCAAGAGACCCAGTACTTC.

The chain combines TRBV6-2 or TRBV6-3 with TRBJ2-3; the D is unclear. Germline CDR1 is MNHEY and CDR2 is SVGEGT. There are 16 residues in the CDR3. Trimming took 2 bases from V and 2 from J, leaving 14 bases between them. CDR3: CASSYRMGEFTDTQYF. The CDR3 nucleotides read TGTGCCAGCAGTTACCGTATGGGCGAATTCACAGATACGCAGTATTTT.

The rearrangement uses TRBV5-1 and TRBJ1-1, with 8 bases identical to TRBD1. J gave up 0 bases and V 0 bases, and 1 base lay outside the gene matches. The CDR3 is made up of 15 amino acids. CDR1 is SGHRS and CDR2 is YFSETQ in the germline V gene. The CDR3 loop reads CASSLAGGMNTEAFF. CDR3 sequence (DNA): TGCGCCAGCAGCTTGGCAGGGGGCATGAACACTGAAGCTTTCTTT.

The chain combines TRBV28 with TRBJ1-5; the D gene is possibly TRBD1 (5 bases). The V and J ends lost 6 bases and 3 bases respectively, with 27 bases between them. The V gene's germline CDR1 is MDHEN and CDR2 SYDVKM. The CDR3 sequence is 19 residues long. CDR3 residues: CASSSPLGGTSAYNQPQHF. The CDR3 DNA reads TGTGCCAGCAGCTCACCCTTGGGGGGGACCTCGGCGTACAATCAGCCCCAGCATTTT.

The chain recombines TRBV19 with TRBJ2-7, with 8 bases identical to TRBD1. V lost 9 bases, J lost 4 bases, and 8 bases stayed unmatched. There are 13 residues in the CDR3. Germline V lookup: CDR1 LNHDA, CDR2 SQIVND (reference sequence). The CDR3 region is CASSRTGRYEQYF. The DNA of the CDR3 is TGTGCCAGCTCCCGGACAGGGAGGTACGAGCAGTACTTC.

The chain recombines TRBV6-1 with TRBJ2-1, with 7 bases aligning to TRBD1. CDR3 length: 15 amino acids. The V gene's germline CDR1 is MNHNS and CDR2 SASEGT. Germline trimming cut 0 bases from V and 8 bases from J; bases unmatched to any gene: 7. The CDR3 sequence: CASSEASQGVYEQFF. Written as DNA, the CDR3 is TGTGCCAGCAGTGAAGCGTCCCAGGGGGTGTATGAGCAGTTCTTC.

The V gene is TRBV29-1, the J gene TRBJ1-2, with TRBD1 as a possible D gene (6 bases). In germline, CDR1 is SQVTM, CDR2 ANQGSEA. This CDR3 region has 14 residues. V was shortened by 6 bases and J by 3 bases, with 17 bases between the two germline ends. CDR3 sequence: CSVKLWGGDYGYTF. The CDR3 DNA sequence: TGCAGCGTAAAACTATGGGGGGGCGACTATGGCTACACCTTC.

V gene TRBV2 combines with J gene TRBJ2-3; 11 bases align to TRBD2. Germline CDR1 reads SNHLY; CDR2 reads FYNNEI. The J segment lost 2 bases and the V segment lost 3 bases, leaving 7 bases of the junction unmatched. There are 17 residues in the CDR3. The CDR3 protein is CASSEGASGGPTDTQYF. Written as DNA, the CDR3 is TGTGCCAGCAGTGAGGGGGCTAGCGGGGGGCCCACAGATACGCAGTATTTT.

V is TRBV9 and J is TRBJ1-2, with TRBD1 as a possible D gene (6 bases). Germline V gives CDR1 SGDLS, CDR2 YYNGEE. V lost 2 bases and J 2 bases, leaving 13 bases between the germline ends. There are 15 residues in the CDR3. CDR3 sequence (DNA): TGTGCCAGCAGCGTCCACAGGGCCCCCAACTATGGCTACACCTTC. It specifies CASSVHRAPNYGYTF.

The genes are TRBV5-1 and TRBJ1-4; the match to TRBD1 covers 8 bases. With 0 bases clipped from V and 5 bases from J, the junction kept 9 bases outside the gene matches. Germline values: CDR1 SGHRS, CDR2 YFSETQ. This CDR3 region has 17 residues. CDR3 sequence (DNA): TGCGCCAGCAGCTTGGCTCCGAGGACAGGGACAAATGAAAAACTGTTTTTT. Translated: CASSLAPRTGTNEKLFF.

About this clone: One end of the junction is discordant with germline, which a read error may explain. V is TRBV4-2 and J is TRBJ2-5; D is ambiguous. This CDR3 contains 14 residues. Per the germline V gene, CDR1 is LGHNA and CDR2 is YNFKEQ. This chain's CDR3 is CASSQVGSQGTQYF. CDR3 nucleotide sequence: TGTGCCAGCAGCCAAGTTGGTAGCCAAGGGACCCAGTACTTC.

The chain carries TRBV19 and TRBJ1-2; TRBD1 is a possible D gene (5 bases). From germline, CDR1 is LNHDA and CDR2 SQIVND (reference sequence). This CDR3 contains 12 residues. Trimming left V 3 bases short and J 6 bases short, with 8 bases between. The CDR3 DNA is TGTGCCAGTAGTATGGGGACTGATGGCTACACCTTC. Translating it yields CASSMGTDGYTF. Supplemented by reference TRBV19 and TRBJ1-2, the full variable domain reads DGGITQSPKYLFRKEGQNVTLSCEQNLNHDAMYWYRQDPGQGLRLIYYSQIVNDFQKGDIAEGYSVSREKKESFPLTVTSAQKNPTAFYLCASSMGTDGYTFGSGTRLTVV.

J is TRBJ1-1 and V is TRBV5-1; D gene ambiguous. CDR3 length: 17 residues. Germline V lookup: CDR1 SGHRS, CDR2 YFSETQ. V gave up 0 bases and J gave up 0 bases, with 15 bases separating them. Here the CDR3 DNA reads TGCGCCAGCAGCTTGGGTTCCCAGGCTTACATGAACACTGAAGCTTTCTTT. Residues: CASSLGSQAYMNTEAFF.